A single sample gave rise to the 30 T cell receptor beta chains below, sequenced in a study of T cells in Graves' hyperthyroidism and ophthalmopathy. The investigators amplified TCR beta CDR3 regions from RNA transcripts. The study used the HTBI primer set for a first-round RT-PCR of the TCR CDR3. TCRdb redid the calling of the multiplex PCR reads with MiXCR, one entry per CDR3 protein. The table has approximately 430,000 distinct CDR3 sequences, 15% to 18% seen once. The sequenced material came from blood. Every receptor here comes from a woman aged 18-29 years with Graves' hyperthyroidism.

This clonotype was picked up many times. The chain is built from TRBV12-3 or TRBV12-4 and TRBJ1-2; TRBD1 agrees at 7 bases. V was pared by 5 bases and J by 4 bases, with 10 bases of the junction left unmatched. CDR3 size: 15 residues. CDR3 amino acids: CASSPTTGSSYGYTF. CDR3 nucleotides: TGTGCCAGCAGTCCTACGACAGGGTCGAGCTATGGCTACACCTTC.

There are many counts of this clonotype. The chain couples TRBV12-3 or TRBV12-4 to TRBJ2-1, with 12 bases that match TRBD2. The CDR3 is made up of 15 amino acids. Trimming took 4 bases from V and 8 from J; bases not matched to a gene: 6. The CDR3 bases are TGTGCCAGCAGTTCTAGCGGGAGGGCCTGGCATGAGCAGTTCTTC. This codes for CASSSSGRAWHEQFF.

This clonotype was picked up many times. The chain links TRBV9 to TRBJ1-2, with 8 bases aligning to TRBD1. The germline V gene has CDR1 SGDLS and CDR2 YYNGEE. This CDR3 contains 13 residues. V gave up 1 base and J gave up 6 bases; unmatched junction bases: 2. The CDR3 sequence is CASSVQGANGYTF. The CDR3 bases are TGTGCCAGCAGCGTACAGGGGGCTAATGGCTACACCTTC.

This clonotype was observed at least ten times. V usage is TRBV19 and J usage is TRBJ2-5, with 7 bases fitting TRBD1. Germline CDR1 and CDR2: LNHDA and SQIVND (reference sequence). This CDR3 has 14 residues. Unmatched junction bases numbered 9, after V lost 6 bases and J lost 5 bases. The CDR3 DNA reads TGTGCCAGTAGCGACACGGACAGGTTGGAGACCCAGTACTTC. It codes for CASSDTDRLETQYF.

This clonotype was detected many times. The CDR3 here is CASSAHPDSNQPQHF. The DNA for the CDR3 is TGTGCCAGCAGCGCCCACCCAGATAGCAATCAGCCCCAGCATTTT. The rearrangement links TRBV6-1 to TRBJ1-5; D remains unclear. Per germline, CDR1 MNHNS and CDR2 SASEGT. The CDR3 consists of 15 residues. V lost 6 bases, J lost 0 bases, and 12 bases lay in between.

This clonotype was recorded a few times. This chain joins TRBV20-1 and TRBJ2-7; 10 nucleotides agree with TRBD2. This CDR3 has 13 amino acids. The V gene's germline CDR1 is DFQATT and CDR2 SNEGSKA (reference sequence). Trimming at V came to 8 bases and at J to 3 bases, leaving 7 bases not matched to a gene. For the CDR3, the DNA is TGCAGTCCCCAACTAGCGGGGAGCTACGAGCAGTACTTC. This codes for CSPQLAGSYEQYF.

This clonotype was observed a few times. The rearrangement links TRBV5-1 to TRBJ2-7, with D unresolved. Trimming shortened V by 1 base and J by 5 bases, and 13 bases separated the two germline ends. The germline V gene has CDR1 SGHRS and CDR2 YFSETQ. The CDR3 extends over 14 amino acids. The CDR3: CASSLHTVYDEQYF. As DNA, the CDR3 is TGCGCCAGCAGCTTGCATACGGTTTATGACGAGCAGTACTTC.

This clonotype was detected only a few times. V is TRBV5-1 and J is TRBJ2-3; 11 positions match TRBD2. The V gene end was trimmed by 4 bases and the J gene end by 4 bases; junction bases not matched to a gene: 8. Looked up from germline, CDR1 is SGHRS and CDR2 is YFSETQ. CDR3 length: 16 residues. The CDR3, as DNA: TGCGCCAGCAGCGGAACCGGGACTAGCGGCGCAGATACGCAGTATTTT. Translating gives CASSGTGTSGADTQYF.

This clonotype was found many times. This CDR3 reads CASSGSWVTGSGANVLTF. The DNA for the CDR3 is TGTGCCAGCAGTGGAAGCTGGGTGACGGGATCTGGGGCCAACGTCCTGACTTTC. The V and J genes are TRBV2 and TRBJ2-6, with D maybe TRBD2 (5 bases). The CDR3 extends over 18 amino acids. V gave up 4 bases and J gave up 1 base, with 17 bases separating them. Germline loops: CDR1 SNHLY, CDR2 FYNNEI.

In the case of this clonotype: Possible read error: a much larger clone is one base away. The chain recombines TRBV4-1 with TRBJ2-5; D gene uncertain. Germline V gene lookup returns CDR1 MGHRA and CDR2 YSYEKL. This CDR3 contains 13 residues. The CDR3 DNA sequence: TGCGCCGGCAGCCAAGCCCCTCGAGAGACCCAGTACTTC. Amino acids: CAGSQAPRETQYF.

In this sample, this clonotype turned up many times. The chain recombines TRBV7-8 with TRBJ1-2; 10 bases are shared with TRBD1. The CDR3 is made up of 18 amino acids. The V segment lost 4 bases and the J segment 1 base; nucleotides outside the gene matches: 12. Germline V CDR1 and CDR2: SGHVS, FQNEAQ. The CDR3 nucleotides read TGTGCCAGCAGCTCCCGACAGACAGGGGGCGGGTATAACTATGGCTACACCTTC. Encoded protein: CASSSRQTGGGYNYGYTF.

The sample holds many counts of this clonotype. The V gene is TRBV9, the J gene TRBJ2-7; D is uncertain. The V and J ends lost 3 bases and 1 base respectively, with 11 bases between them. The CDR3 length is 14 residues. The germline gives CDR1 SGDLS, CDR2 YYNGEE. The CDR3: CASSAGGLSYEQYF. CDR3 in DNA: TGTGCCAGCAGCGCAGGTGGTTTGTCCTACGAGCAGTACTTC.

J is TRBJ1-5 and V is TRBV19; D ambiguous. The germline CDR1 and CDR2 sequences are LNHDA and SQIVND (reference sequence). The CDR3 is 15 residues long. Trimming pared 8 bases from V and 1 base from J, leaving 15 bases between. The DNA of the CDR3 is TGTGCCAGTCGGTTCCGAGGGCCGAGCAATCAGCCCCAGCATTTT. The encoded protein is CASRFRGPSNQPQHF.

Comments on this clonotype: One end of the junction fails to match germline, which may point to a read error. V usage is TRBV12-3 or TRBV12-4 and J usage is TRBJ2-2; D perhaps matches TRBD2 (6 bases). The CDR3 length is 15 residues. The CDR3 sequence is CASSLGGVNTGELSF. CDR3 sequence (DNA): TGTGCCAGCAGTTTAGGGGGGGTGAACACCGGGGAGCTGTCTTTT.

This clonotype was seen ten or more times. The J gene is TRBJ2-2, the V gene TRBV7-9, with 7 bases fitting TRBD1. J gave up 1 base and V 2 bases, and 10 bases lay outside the gene matches. The CDR3 has 18 amino acids. The V gene's germline CDR1 is SEHNR and CDR2 FQNEAQ (reference sequence). This CDR3 reads CASSLREGTVENTGELFF. The CDR3, as DNA: TGTGCCAGCAGCTTACGTGAGGGGACAGTGGAGAACACCGGGGAGCTGTTTTTT.

This clonotype was counted at least ten times. J is TRBJ1-4 and V is TRBV4-1; D not certain. This CDR3 is 14 amino acids long. CDR1 and CDR2 from the germline V gene are MGHRA and YSYEKL. V was clipped by 7 bases and J by 7 bases, with 16 bases between them. The CDR3, as DNA: TGCGCCAGCACCAGTCGAGGCAGTTCTGAAAAACTGTTTTTT. Residues: CASTSRGSSEKLFF.

This clonotype was seen a few times. V usage is TRBV27 and J usage is TRBJ2-7; no clear D gene. The CDR3 spans 12 residues. V gave up 7 bases and J gave up 2 bases, with 9 bases separating them. CDR1 and CDR2 from the germline V gene are MNHEY and SMNVEV (reference sequence). CDR3 sequence: CASISQTYEQYF. DNA for the CDR3: TGTGCCAGCATATCTCAGACCTACGAGCAGTACTTC.

There are many counts of this clonotype. The chain employs TRBV10-1 and TRBJ1-1; D is ambiguous. The length of the CDR3 is 13 residues. With 1 base removed from V and 12 bases from J, the gap between germline ends came to 15 bases. Germline V gives CDR1 WNHNN, CDR2 SYGVQD (reference sequence). CDR3 amino acids: CASSEYRTSGSFF. As DNA, the CDR3 is TGCGCCAGCAGTGAGTACCGAACCTCGGGTTCTTTCTTT.

This clonotype was picked up many times. The chain employs TRBV27 and TRBJ1-2; D is ambiguous. Germline CDR1 reads MNHEY; CDR2 reads SMNVEV (reference sequence). The CDR3 covers 13 residues. V was shortened by 6 bases and J by 4 bases, with 12 bases between the two germline ends. CDR3 sequence (DNA): TGTGCCAGCAGCCTCCAAAAGGGCTATGGCTACACCTTC. Translation gives CASSLQKGYGYTF.

This clonotype was recorded at least ten times. The chain uses TRBV3-1 and TRBJ2-7, with unresolved D. The germline V gene has CDR1 LGHDT and CDR2 YNNKEL (reference sequence). Trimming took off 3 bases at V and 3 bases at J, with 12 bases between the two ends. The CDR3 loop spans 14 amino acids. Written as DNA, the CDR3 is TGTGCCAGCAGCCACCGATACAAGCACTACGAGCAGTACTTC. Its protein product is CASSHRYKHYEQYF.

The CDR3 loop is CASSTVGSLDQEFF. CDR3 bases: TGTGCCAGTAGTACCGTGGGGTCACTGGACCAAGAGTTCTTC. The rearrangement uses TRBV19 and TRBJ2-1; D gene ambiguous. V was shortened by 4 bases and J by 14 bases, with 21 bases between the two germline ends. The CDR3 is 14 residues long. Germline V lookup: CDR1 LNHDA, CDR2 SQIVND (reference sequence).

Ten or more counts support this clonotype. The chain has TRBV3-1 and TRBJ2-7, with D unclear. Germline V gene sequence: CDR1 LGHDT, CDR2 YNNKEL (reference sequence). V lost 0 bases to trimming and J lost 5 bases, with 17 bases between them. This CDR3 comprises 16 residues. DNA for the CDR3: TGTGCCAGCAGCCAAGATTCGGCAGGACGACGGAACGAGCAGTACTTC. This gives the protein CASSQDSAGRRNEQYF.

The chain recombines TRBV2 with TRBJ2-7, with TRBD1 as a possible D gene (6 bases). CDR1 and CDR2 (germline): SNHLY, FYNNEI. Trimming stripped 6 bases from V and 7 bases from J, with 13 bases between. This CDR3 has 12 amino acids. The DNA for the CDR3 is TGTGCCAGCAGGTCAGGGGCGCGGGAGCAGTACTTC. It encodes CASRSGAREQYF.

This clonotype was observed at least ten times. V is TRBV5-1 and J is TRBJ1-1; a possible D gene is TRBD1 (6 bases). The germline V gene encodes CDR1 SGHRS and CDR2 YFSETQ. This CDR3 is 14 amino acids long. Trimming took 0 bases from V and 7 from J, leaving 13 bases between them. For the CDR3, the DNA is TGCGCCAGCAGCTTGGTTCGGACAGAGAATGAAGCTTTCTTT. Residues: CASSLVRTENEAFF.

This clonotype has at least ten counts. This chain links TRBV6-1 with TRBJ2-1; D may be TRBD1 (6 bases). This CDR3 is 12 amino acids long. The germline V gene has CDR1 MNHNS and CDR2 SASEGT. Deletions cut 6 bases from V and 7 bases from J, with 10 bases between. CDR3: CASSYQGNEQFF. CDR3 coding DNA: TGTGCCAGCAGCTACCAGGGGAATGAGCAGTTCTTC.

This clonotype was observed many times. The chain uses TRBV2 and TRBJ1-6; D uncertain. The CDR3 is 14 amino acids. Per the germline V gene, CDR1 is SNHLY and CDR2 is FYNNEI. The V and J ends lost 8 bases and 5 bases respectively, with 13 bases between them. This CDR3 is CASFEHGDNSPLHF. The CDR3 region has the DNA TGTGCCAGCTTCGAGCACGGAGATAATTCACCCCTCCACTTT. The full variable domain, completed using reference TRBV2 and TRBJ1-6, is EPEVTQTPSHQVTQMGQEVILRCVPISNHLYFYWYRQILGQKVEFLVSFYNNEISEKSEIFDDQFSVERPDGSNFTLKIRSTKLEDSAMYFCASFEHGDNSPLHFGNGTRLTVT.

This clonotype was counted many times. The rearrangement joins TRBV5-1 to TRBJ2-7, with 13 bases that match TRBD2. V dropped 3 bases and J dropped 2; count of bases not matched to a gene: 11. There are 18 residues in the CDR3. Looked up from germline, CDR1 is SGHRS and CDR2 is YFSETQ. DNA for the CDR3: TGCGCCAGCAGCTCCGGGACTAGCGGGATGATAAGGACCTACGAGCAGTACTTC. Translating it yields CASSSGTSGMIRTYEQYF. Full variable domain (remainder filled in from reference TRBV5-1 and TRBJ2-7): KAGVTQTPRYLIKTRGQQVTLSCSPISGHRSVSWYQQTPGQGLQFLFEYFSETQRNKGNFPGRFSGRQFSNSRSEMNVSTLELGDSALYLCASSSGTSGMIRTYEQYFGPGTRLTVT.

This clonotype was seen many times. V is TRBV6-1 and J is TRBJ2-7; D is perhaps TRBD1 or TRBD2 (5 bases each). Looked up from germline, CDR1 is MNHNS and CDR2 is SASEGT. The CDR3 runs 15 residues. V lost 2 bases and J 5 bases, leaving 16 bases between the germline ends. The CDR3 region is CASSERDETPNEQYF. For the CDR3, the DNA is TGTGCCAGCAGTGAAAGGGACGAAACTCCTAACGAGCAGTACTTC.

This clonotype has just a few counts. This rearrangement joins TRBV19 to TRBJ2-5; D remains unclear. The V gene lost 5 bases and the J gene lost 4 bases, with 14 bases spanning the gap. Germline CDR1 reads LNHDA; CDR2 reads SQIVND (reference sequence). This CDR3 region has 14 residues. The CDR3 here is CASSPFRTLETQYF. The CDR3 DNA reads as TGTGCCAGTAGTCCTTTTAGGACCCTAGAGACCCAGTACTTC.

At least ten counts were recorded for this clonotype. The gene calls are TRBV20-1 and TRBJ2-3; D is ambiguous. The germline gives CDR1 DFQATT, CDR2 SNEGSKA (reference sequence). V was clipped by 3 bases and J by 1 base, with 14 bases between them. The CDR3 runs 15 residues. CDR3 nucleotides: TGCAGTGCTAGGGCAGCCATAGGTCGCACAGATACGCAGTATTTT. It yields the protein CSARAAIGRTDTQYF.